The following is a T cell receptor beta chain sequence with its context. Its antigen remains unknown. The PCR ran on 60 Vbeta and 13 Jbeta primers. Sequencing used immunoSEQ multiplex PCR; TCRdb keeps in-frame clones, though not all of them. This sample's table has about 75,000 clones. This specimen comes from a study of cytomegalovirus exposure and HLA in healthy donors. Regarding the study as a whole: Altogether, about 160 TCR beta chains were recorded as cytomegalovirus-associated.

The V gene's germline CDR1 is KGHSH and CDR2 LQKENI. V shed 3 bases, J shed 4 bases, and the junction held 6 bases outside the gene matches. This CDR3 has 14 amino acids. The sequence came from a middle-aged man in good health and CMV-seronegative. What was sequenced was PBMCs. The J gene is TRBJ2-7, the V gene TRBV18; 7 nucleotides align to TRBD1. The CDR3, as DNA: TGTGCCAGCTCACCTCGACAGGGTTTTTACGAGCAGTACTTC. It specifies CASSPRQGFYEQYF.